One sample yielded the 14 T cell receptor beta chains listed below, sequenced in a study of blood T cell repertoires in COVID-19. This table comes from immunoSEQ multiplex PCR, and its TCRdb copy is limited to in-frame clones, with some not included. The sample has hundreds of thousands of clones, about 88% seen once. The sequencing input was PBMCs or T cells enriched from blood (not recorded which). The receptors were gathered from a young man with acute COVID-19.

This chain joins TRBV11-1 and TRBJ1-3; a possible D gene is TRBD1 (5 bases). Germline CDR1 is SGHAT and CDR2 is FQDESV (reference sequence). The CDR3 has 14 amino acids. Trimming stripped 3 bases from V and 5 bases from J, with 11 bases between. Here the CDR3 reads CASSFPGNRNTIYF. For the CDR3, the DNA is TGTGCCAGCAGCTTCCCAGGGAACCGAAACACCATATATTTT.

The rearrangement joins TRBV27 to TRBJ1-4; TRBD1 is a possible D gene (6 bases). Germline V CDR1 and CDR2: MNHEY, SMNVEV (reference sequence). Trimming removed 5 bases from V and 6 bases from J, with 13 bases in between. This CDR3 spans 14 amino acids. The CDR3 loop is CASSLQGRYEKLFF. CDR3 bases: TGTGCCAGCAGTCTACAGGGACGATATGAAAAACTGTTTTTT. Filled out from reference TRBV27 and TRBJ1-4, the complete variable domain reads EAQVTQNPRYLITVTGKKLTVTCSQNMNHEYMSWYRQDPGLGLRQIYYSMNVEVTDKGDVPEGYKVSRKEKRNFPLILESPSPNQTSLYFCASSLQGRYEKLFFGSGTQLSVL.

The chain uses TRBV5-4 and TRBJ1-1; no firm D call. Trimming cost V 0 bases and J 0 bases, with 9 bases left between them. Germline values: CDR1 SGHNT, CDR2 YYREEE (reference sequence). CDR3 length equals 15 residues. The CDR3: CASSLAHSMNTEAFF. DNA of the CDR3: TGTGCCAGCAGCTTGGCCCACAGCATGAACACTGAAGCTTTCTTT.

To note about this clone: The sample carries other DNA sequences with the same CDR3. The chain couples TRBV4-1 to TRBJ2-3; D is undetermined. CDR3 length equals 13 residues. V was trimmed by 3 bases and J by 1 base, leaving 5 bases between them. Germline V gives CDR1 MGHRA, CDR2 YSYEKL. The chain's CDR3 is CASSHPGTDTQYF. The DNA of the CDR3 is TGCGCCAGCAGCCATCCGGGCACAGATACGCAGTATTTT.

The table lists this clone with a count of one. V usage is TRBV6-5 and J usage is TRBJ2-7; 8 bases line up with TRBD1. With 7 bases clipped from V and 4 bases from J, the junction kept 12 bases outside the gene matches. CDR3 size: 15 residues. CDR1 is MNHEY and CDR2 is SVGAGI in the germline V gene. The CDR3 reads CASNSGGTGAYEQYV. CDR3 nucleotide sequence: TGTGCCAGCAACTCCGGAGGGACAGGAGCTTACGAGCAGTACGTC.

This chain joins TRBV10-3 and TRBJ2-7, with 7 bases matching TRBD1. From germline, CDR1 is ENHRY and CDR2 SYGVKD. The V segment lost 4 bases and the J segment 1 base; nucleotides outside the gene matches: 1. The CDR3 is 13 residues long. CDR3 protein: CAISGDRSYEQYV. DNA of the CDR3: TGTGCCATCAGTGGGGACAGATCCTACGAGCAGTACGTC.

There are a few counts of this clone. The J gene is TRBJ2-1, the V gene TRBV7-9; the D is unclear. This CDR3 spans 13 amino acids. Germline V gives CDR1 SEHNR, CDR2 FQNEAQ (reference sequence). Trimming took off 5 bases at V and 8 bases at J, with 13 bases between the two ends. The CDR3 DNA is TGTGCCAGCAGCCCAGGCAGTATCGATGAGCAGTTCTTC. It codes for CASSPGSIDEQFF.

The rearrangement links TRBV28 to TRBJ2-1, with a weak D call TRBD2 (5 bases). This CDR3 has 14 residues. The V and J ends lost 6 bases and 6 bases respectively, with 15 bases between them. CDR1 is MDHEN and CDR2 is SYDVKM in the germline V gene. The DNA for the CDR3 is TGTGCCAGCAGACGCGGAGCGGTCGCCAATGAGCAGTTCTTC. It codes for CASRRGAVANEQFF.

This chain connects TRBV7-6 to TRBJ2-1; D is ambiguous. This CDR3 is 15 amino acids long. Trimming pared 0 bases from V and 0 bases from J, leaving 6 bases between. Germline-derived CDR1 and CDR2 are SGHVS and FNYEAQ. CDR3: CASSLASSSYNEQFF. Written as DNA, the CDR3 is TGTGCCAGCAGCTTAGCGAGCTCCTCCTACAATGAGCAGTTCTTC.

The chain recombines TRBV19 with TRBJ1-1, with D hard to call. In germline, CDR1 is LNHDA, CDR2 SQIVND (reference sequence). Deletions cut 5 bases from V and 1 base from J, with 5 bases between. The CDR3 is 12 residues long. The CDR3 nucleotides read TGTGCCAGTAGTCCGTCGAACACTGAAGCTTTCTTT. It translates to CASSPSNTEAFF.

The genes are TRBV28 and TRBJ1-2; 7 nucleotides align to TRBD1. This CDR3 contains 12 residues. Germline V CDR1 and CDR2: MDHEN, SYDVKM. J lost 8 bases, V lost 8 bases, and 8 bases had no gene match. The CDR3 DNA sequence: TGTGCCAGCTGGAGTCGGGACAGAGGCTACACCTTC. This encodes CASWSRDRGYTF.

This chain uses TRBV5-1 with TRBJ2-3, with TRBD2 matching 13 bases. The CDR3 is 16 residues long. Germline values: CDR1 SGHRS, CDR2 YFSETQ. Unmatched junction bases numbered 9, after V lost 4 bases and J lost 7 bases. The CDR3 coding sequence is TGCGCCAGCAGCGTCGGGACTAGCGGGGCGAGGAATACGCAGTATTTT. Translating gives CASSVGTSGARNTQYF.

This chain links TRBV11-2 with TRBJ2-3; D is perhaps TRBD2 (5 bases). Trimming pared 0 bases from V and 6 bases from J, leaving 16 bases between. From germline, CDR1 is SGHAT and CDR2 FQNNGV. The CDR3 has 16 residues. The chain's CDR3 is CASSLEGRGKWDTQYF. The CDR3 nucleotides are TGTGCCAGCAGCTTAGAGGGCCGAGGGAAGTGGGATACGCAGTATTTT.

The V call is TRBV6-2 or TRBV6-3, the J call TRBJ1-1, with D uncertain. This CDR3 contains 14 residues. The ends were cut back, 6 bases at V and 1 base at J, with 12 bases in the middle. Germline assignment: CDR1 MNHEY and CDR2 SVGEGT. CDR3 coding DNA: TGTGCCAGCAGCCCCCACAGTCCGAACACTGAAGCTTTCTTT. Translation gives CASSPHSPNTEAFF.